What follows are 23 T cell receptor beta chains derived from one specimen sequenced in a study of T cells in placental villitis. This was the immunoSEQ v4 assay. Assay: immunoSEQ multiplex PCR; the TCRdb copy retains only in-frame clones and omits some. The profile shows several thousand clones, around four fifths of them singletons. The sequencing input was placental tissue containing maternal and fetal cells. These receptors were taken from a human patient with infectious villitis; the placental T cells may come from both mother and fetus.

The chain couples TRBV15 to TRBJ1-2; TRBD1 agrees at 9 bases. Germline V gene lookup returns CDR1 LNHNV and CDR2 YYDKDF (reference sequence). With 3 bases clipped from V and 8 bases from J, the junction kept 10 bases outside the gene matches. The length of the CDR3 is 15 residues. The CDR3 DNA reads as TGTGCCACCAGCAGCGGAACAGGGGGCTTACACGGCTACACCTTC. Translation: CATSSGTGGLHGYTF.

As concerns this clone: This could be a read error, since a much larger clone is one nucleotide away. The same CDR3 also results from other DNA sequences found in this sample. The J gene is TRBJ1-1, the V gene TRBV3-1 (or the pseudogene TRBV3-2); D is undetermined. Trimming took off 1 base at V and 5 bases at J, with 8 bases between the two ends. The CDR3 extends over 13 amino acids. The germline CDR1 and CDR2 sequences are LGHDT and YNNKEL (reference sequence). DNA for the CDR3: TGTGCCAGCAGCCAAGGGAGGAATACTGAAGCTTTCTTT. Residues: CASSQGRNTEAFF.

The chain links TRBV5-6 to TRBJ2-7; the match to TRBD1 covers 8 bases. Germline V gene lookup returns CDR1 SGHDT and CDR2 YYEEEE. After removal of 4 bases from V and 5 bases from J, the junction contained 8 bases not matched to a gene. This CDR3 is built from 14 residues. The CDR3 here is CASSPQGDGNEQYF. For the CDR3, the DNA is TGTGCCAGCAGCCCACAGGGGGACGGCAACGAGCAGTACTTC.

The CDR3 DNA sequence: TGTGCCAGCAGACTAGCGGGGGCCTACGAGCAGTACTTC. Its protein is CASRLAGAYEQYF. This chain connects TRBV5-6 to TRBJ2-7, with 11 bases lining up with TRBD2. This CDR3 is 13 amino acids long. Germline CDR1 and CDR2: SGHDT and YYEEEE. The junction had 0 bases not matched to a gene; V was cut back by 5 bases and J by 2 bases. The variable domain in full, with the rest retrieved from reference TRBV5-6 and TRBJ2-7, is DAGVTQSPTHLIKTRGQQVTLRCSPKSGHDTVSWYQQALGQGPQFIFQYYEEEERQRGNFPDRFSGHQFPNYSSELNVNALLLGDSALYLCASRLAGAYEQYFGPGTRLTVT.

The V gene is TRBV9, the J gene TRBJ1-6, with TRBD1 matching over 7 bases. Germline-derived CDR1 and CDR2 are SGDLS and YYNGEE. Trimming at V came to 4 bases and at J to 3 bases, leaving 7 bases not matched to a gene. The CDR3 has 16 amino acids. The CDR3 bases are TGTGCCAGCAGCCGGGACAGCCAAAACTATAATTCACCCCTCCACTTT. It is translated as CASSRDSQNYNSPLHF.

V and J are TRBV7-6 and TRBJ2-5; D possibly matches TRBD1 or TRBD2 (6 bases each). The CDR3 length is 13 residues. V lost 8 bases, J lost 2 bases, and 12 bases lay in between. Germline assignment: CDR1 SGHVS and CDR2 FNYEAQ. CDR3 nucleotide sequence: TGTGCCAGCGCACGGGGGCGGCAAGAGACCCAGTACTTC. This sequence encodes CASARGRQETQYF.

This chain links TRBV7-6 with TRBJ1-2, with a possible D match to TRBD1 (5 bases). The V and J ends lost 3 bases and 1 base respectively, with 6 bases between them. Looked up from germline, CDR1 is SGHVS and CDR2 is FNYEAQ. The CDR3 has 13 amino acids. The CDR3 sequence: CASSFRDNYGYTF. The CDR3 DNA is TGTGCCAGCAGCTTCAGGGATAACTATGGCTACACCTTC. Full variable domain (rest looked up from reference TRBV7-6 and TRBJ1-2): GAGVSQSPRYKVTKRGQDVALRCDPISGHVSLYWYRQALGQGPEFLTYFNYEAQQDKSGLPNDRFSAERPEGSISTLTIQRTEQRDSAMYRCASSFRDNYGYTFGSGTRLTVV.

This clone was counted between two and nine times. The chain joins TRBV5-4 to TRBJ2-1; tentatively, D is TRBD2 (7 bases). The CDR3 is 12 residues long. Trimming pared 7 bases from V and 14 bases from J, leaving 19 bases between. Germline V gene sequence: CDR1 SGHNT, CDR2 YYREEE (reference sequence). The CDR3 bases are TGTGCCAGCCCAAGGGGGGGGAGAGTGGAGTTCTTC. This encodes CASPRGGRVEFF.

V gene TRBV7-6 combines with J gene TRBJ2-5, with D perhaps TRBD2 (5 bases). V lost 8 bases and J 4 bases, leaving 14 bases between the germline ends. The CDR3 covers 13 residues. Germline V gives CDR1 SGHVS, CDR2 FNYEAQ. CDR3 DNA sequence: TGTGCCAGCGGGCGGCTAGCCTCAGAGACCCAGTACTTC. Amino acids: CASGRLASETQYF.

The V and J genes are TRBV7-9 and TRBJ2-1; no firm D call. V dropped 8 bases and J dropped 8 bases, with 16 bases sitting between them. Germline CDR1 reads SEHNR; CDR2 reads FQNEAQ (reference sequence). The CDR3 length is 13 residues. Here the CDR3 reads CASLRTRLDEQFF. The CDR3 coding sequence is TGTGCCAGCCTGAGGACCAGGCTTGATGAGCAGTTCTTC. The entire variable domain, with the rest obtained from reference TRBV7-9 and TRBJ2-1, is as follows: DTGVSQNPRHKITKRGQNVTFRCDPISEHNRLYWYRQTLGQGPEFLTYFQNEAQLEKSRLLSDRFSAERPKGSFSTLEIQRTEQGDSAMYLCASLRTRLDEQFFGPGTRLTVL.

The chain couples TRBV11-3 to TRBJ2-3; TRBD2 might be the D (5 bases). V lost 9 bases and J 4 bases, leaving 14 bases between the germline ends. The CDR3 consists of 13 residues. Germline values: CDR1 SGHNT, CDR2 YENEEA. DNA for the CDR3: TGTGCCAGTAGTTCGGACTTTCCAGATACGCAGTATTTT. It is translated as CASSSDFPDTQYF.

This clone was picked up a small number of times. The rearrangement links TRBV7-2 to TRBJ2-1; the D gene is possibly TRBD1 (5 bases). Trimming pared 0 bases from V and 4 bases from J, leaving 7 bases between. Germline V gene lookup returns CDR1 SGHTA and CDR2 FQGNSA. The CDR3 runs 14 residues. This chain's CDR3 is CASSLAGRYNEQFF. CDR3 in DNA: TGTGCCAGCAGCTTAGCGGGGCGATACAATGAGCAGTTCTTC.

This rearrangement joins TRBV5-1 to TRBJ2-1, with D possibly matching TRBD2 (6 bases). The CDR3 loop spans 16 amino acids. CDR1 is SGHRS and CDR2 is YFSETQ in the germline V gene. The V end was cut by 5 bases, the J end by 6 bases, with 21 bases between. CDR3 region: CASRAGSTAGGNEQFF. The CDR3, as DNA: TGCGCCAGCAGGGCCGGGAGCACCGCTGGCGGCAATGAGCAGTTCTTC.

DNA for the CDR3: TGTGCCAGTGCTCGGACAGTAGAGACCCAGTACTTC. This sequence encodes CASARTVETQYF. The J gene is TRBJ2-5, the V gene TRBV2; perhaps TRBD1 as D (6 bases). V was shortened by 9 bases and J by 4 bases, with 12 bases between the two germline ends. This CDR3 is built from 12 residues. The germline gives CDR1 SNHLY, CDR2 FYNNEI.

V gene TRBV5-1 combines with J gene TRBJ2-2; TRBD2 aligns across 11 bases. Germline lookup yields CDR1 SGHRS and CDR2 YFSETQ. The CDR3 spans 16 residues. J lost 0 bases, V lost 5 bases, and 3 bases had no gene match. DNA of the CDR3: TGCGCCAGCAGACCTAGCGGGGGGCCGAACACCGGGGAGCTGTTTTTT. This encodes CASRPSGGPNTGELFF.

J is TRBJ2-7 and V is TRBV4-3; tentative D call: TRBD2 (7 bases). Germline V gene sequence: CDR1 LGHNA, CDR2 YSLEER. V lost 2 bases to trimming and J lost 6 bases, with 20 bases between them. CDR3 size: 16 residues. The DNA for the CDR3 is TGCGCCAGCAGCCAATCCCTTGGGGGGGCAATGAGCGAGCAGTACTTC. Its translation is CASSQSLGGAMSEQYF.

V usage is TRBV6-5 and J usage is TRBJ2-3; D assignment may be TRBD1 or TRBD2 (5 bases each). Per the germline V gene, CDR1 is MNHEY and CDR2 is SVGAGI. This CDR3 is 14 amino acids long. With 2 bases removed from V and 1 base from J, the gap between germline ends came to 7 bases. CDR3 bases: TGTGCCAGCAGTTACAGGGGAGGCACAGATACGCAGTATTTT. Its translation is CASSYRGGTDTQYF.

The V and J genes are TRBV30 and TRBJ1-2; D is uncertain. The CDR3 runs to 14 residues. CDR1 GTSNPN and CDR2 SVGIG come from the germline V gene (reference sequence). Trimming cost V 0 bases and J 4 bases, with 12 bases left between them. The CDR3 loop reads CAWSVGVEGYGYTF. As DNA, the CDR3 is TGTGCCTGGAGTGTGGGTGTGGAAGGCTATGGCTACACCTTC. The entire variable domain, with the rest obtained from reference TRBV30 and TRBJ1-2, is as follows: SQTIHQWPATLVQPVGSPLSLECTVEGTSNPNLYWYRQAAGRGLQLLFYSVGIGQISSEVPQNLSASRPQDRQFILSSKKLLLSDSGFYLCAWSVGVEGYGYTFGSGTRLTVV.

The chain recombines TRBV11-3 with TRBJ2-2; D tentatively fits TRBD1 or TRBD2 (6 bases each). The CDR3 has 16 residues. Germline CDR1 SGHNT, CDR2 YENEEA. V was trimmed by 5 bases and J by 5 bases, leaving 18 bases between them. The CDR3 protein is CASSPGGGLKTGELFF. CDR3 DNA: TGTGCCAGCAGCCCCGGAGGGGGGCTTAAGACCGGGGAGCTGTTTTTT.

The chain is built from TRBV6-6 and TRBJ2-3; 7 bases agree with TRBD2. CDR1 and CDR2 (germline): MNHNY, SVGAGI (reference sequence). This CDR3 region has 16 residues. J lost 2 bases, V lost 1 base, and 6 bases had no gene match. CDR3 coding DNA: TGTGCCAGCAGTTACTTGCCTAGCGGAAACACAGATACGCAGTATTTT. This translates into CASSYLPSGNTDTQYF.

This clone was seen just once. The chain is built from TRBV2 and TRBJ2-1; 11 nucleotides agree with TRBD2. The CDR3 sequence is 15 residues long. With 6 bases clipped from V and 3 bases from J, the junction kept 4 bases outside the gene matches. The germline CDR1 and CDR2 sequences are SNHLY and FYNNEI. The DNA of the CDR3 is TGTGCCAGCAGCTTTACTAGCGGGGGCTACAATGAGCAGTTCTTC. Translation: CASSFTSGGYNEQFF.

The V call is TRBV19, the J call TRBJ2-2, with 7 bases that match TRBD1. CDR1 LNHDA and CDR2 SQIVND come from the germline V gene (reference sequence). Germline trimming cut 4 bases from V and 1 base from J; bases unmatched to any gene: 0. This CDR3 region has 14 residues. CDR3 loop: CASSRTGNTGELFF. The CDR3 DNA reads TGTGCCAGTAGTAGGACAGGGAACACCGGGGAGCTGTTTTTT.

The DNA of the CDR3 is TGTGCCAGCAGTGAAAGGGCAGATACGCAGTATTTT. It codes for CASSERADTQYF. The chain joins TRBV6-1 to TRBJ2-3; D is undetermined. Trimming pared 2 bases from V and 4 bases from J, leaving 4 bases between. There are 12 residues in the CDR3. CDR1 MNHNS and CDR2 SASEGT come from the germline V gene.